This T cell receptor (beta chain) was observed in a study of shared clonotypes between healthy human individuals. The deep-level immunoSEQ assay was used. Original processing notes: From ImmunoSEQ came sequences covering only the junction and carrying no quality scores, so filtering differed. Profiling relied on immunoSEQ multiplex PCR, and the TCRdb table lists in-frame clones only, not all of them. V, J and clone size derive from that table, while D and trimming were established from the DNA sequence. The data contain about 2.4 million clones, 93% of them singletons. As concerns this clone: Its antigen is unidentified.

J was trimmed by 8 bases and V by 6 bases; bases with no gene match: 6. The CDR3 covers 15 residues. Germline V gene lookup returns CDR1 MNHNY and CDR2 SVGAGI (reference sequence). Study outcomes and limitations: Donor scarcity curtailed the genetic and exposure-history diversity represented herein. The study generally estimated greater richness for naive than memory subsets.

Sequenced: naive CD4+ T cells from PBMCs. The sample's subset: CD45RA+ positively selected. The clonotype was recovered from a man between 18 and 29 years old in good health. Some clones in this sample may be carry-over from other donors' samples. The chain employs TRBV6-6 and TRBJ2-1, with 14 bases aligning to TRBD2. In DNA, the CDR3 is TGTGCCAGCAGGGGGACTAGCGGGAGAAGCTATGAGCAGTTCTTC. Encoded protein: CASRGTSGRSYEQFF.